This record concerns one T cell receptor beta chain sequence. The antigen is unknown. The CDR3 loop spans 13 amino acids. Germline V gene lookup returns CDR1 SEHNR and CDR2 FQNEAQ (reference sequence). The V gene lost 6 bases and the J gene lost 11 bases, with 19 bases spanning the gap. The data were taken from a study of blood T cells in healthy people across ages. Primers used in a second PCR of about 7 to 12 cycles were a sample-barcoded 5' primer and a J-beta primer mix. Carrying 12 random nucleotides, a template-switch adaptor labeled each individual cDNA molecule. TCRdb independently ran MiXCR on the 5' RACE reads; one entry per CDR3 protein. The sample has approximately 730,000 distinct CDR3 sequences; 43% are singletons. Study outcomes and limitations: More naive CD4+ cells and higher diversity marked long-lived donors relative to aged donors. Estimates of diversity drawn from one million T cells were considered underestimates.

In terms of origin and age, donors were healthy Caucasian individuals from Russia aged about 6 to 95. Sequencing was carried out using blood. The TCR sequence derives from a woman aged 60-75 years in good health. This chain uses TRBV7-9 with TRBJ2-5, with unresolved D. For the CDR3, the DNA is TGTGCCAGCAGTCCAAACTCTCTCAATGAGCAGTACTTC. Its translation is CASSPNSLNEQYF.